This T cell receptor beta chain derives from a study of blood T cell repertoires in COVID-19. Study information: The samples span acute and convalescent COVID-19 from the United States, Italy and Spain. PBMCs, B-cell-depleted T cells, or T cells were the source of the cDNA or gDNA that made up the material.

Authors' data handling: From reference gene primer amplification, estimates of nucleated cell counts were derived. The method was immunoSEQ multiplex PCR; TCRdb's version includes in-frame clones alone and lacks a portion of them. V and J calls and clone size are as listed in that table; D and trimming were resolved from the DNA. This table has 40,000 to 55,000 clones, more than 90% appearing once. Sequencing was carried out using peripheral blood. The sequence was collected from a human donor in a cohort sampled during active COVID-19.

The CDR3 sequence: CASSPGTAEQYF. DNA for the CDR3: TGTGCCAGCAGCCCCGGGACAGCCGAGCAGTACTTC. The V call is TRBV5-6, the J call TRBJ2-7; the match to TRBD1 covers 7 bases. The J segment lost 6 bases and the V segment lost 4 bases, leaving 4 bases of the junction unmatched. This CDR3 is 12 amino acids long. From germline, CDR1 is SGHDT and CDR2 YYEEEE.